A selection of T cell receptor beta chains follows, all from one sample in a study of CD8+ T cells in alopecia areata. Sequencing was performed with immunoSEQ multiplex PCR; in TCRdb, only in-frame clones are kept and a portion is missing. The profile shows more than 100,000 clones, 50% to 60% of them singletons. Sequencing used CD4+ T cells sorted from blood, obtained at week 0. The receptors stem from a human donor with alopecia areata. The conserved cysteine and the conserved F or W are not part of the CDR3 here. Each record gives: J gene, D gene, V gene, CDR3 length, clone size, CDR3 protein. A D gene is named only where the DNA matches it firmly. Some rows have no size entry. The others give once, few or many, or a class for an expanded clone.

>TRBJ2-7|.|TRBV7-3|11|.
ASSLIGGHEQY
>TRBJ2-1|TRBD1|TRBV4-3|15|.
ASSQALVDRAYNEQF
>TRBJ2-7|.|TRBV11-2|11|.
ASSLDGAGEQY
>TRBJ2-4|TRBD1|TRBV18|12|few
ASSLSGGADIQY
>TRBJ2-7|.|TRBV15|13|.
ATSRDPPALYEQY
>TRBJ1-6|TRBD1|TRBV15|13|.
ATSSYQGGNSPLH
>TRBJ2-1|.|TRBV5-1|12|.
ASSPVEGVNEQF
>TRBJ1-1|.|TRBV7-9|10|.
ASSRMNTEAF
>TRBJ2-1|.|TRBV7-9|13|.
ASSSNSANYNEQF
>TRBJ2-7|.|TRBV30|10|.
AWSPTAYEQY
>TRBJ1-2|.|TRBV6-1|10|.
ASSVTVYGYT
>TRBJ1-1|.|TRBV9|13|.
ASSPAIGPDTEAF
>TRBJ2-7|TRBD1|TRBV2|12|once
ASSVDRGIHEQY
>TRBJ1-3|.|TRBV30|11|.
AWSSGLGNTIY
>TRBJ2-1|TRBD2|TRBV6-1|10|.
ASLGGSNEQF
>TRBJ2-3|.|TRBV7-9|13|few
ASSPRQRSTDTQY
>TRBJ1-2|TRBD1|TRBV6-6|12|.
ASTLDRAGYGYT
>TRBJ2-5|TRBD2|TRBV6-1|13|.
ASSSGTSGRETQY
>TRBJ1-2|.|TRBV25-1|12|.
ASSGPSMGYGYT
>TRBJ2-1|TRBD2|TRBV4-3|15|few
ASSQGRGGGVTEKQF
>TRBJ2-7|TRBD1|TRBV5-1|12|.
ASSFGQGLTEQY
>TRBJ2-7|.|TRBV6-1|11|.
ASSEDSSYEQY
>TRBJ2-3|.|TRBV7-2|13|.
ASSSSPGSPDTQY
>TRBJ1-2|.|TRBV28|11|few
ASRTGLGYGYT
>TRBJ1-1|.|TRBV18|12|.
ASSPPKGNTEAF
>TRBJ2-3|.|TRBV19|12|few
ASSSGQGADTQY
>TRBJ2-7|.|TRBV7-8|16|.
ASSLTTGTSAFTYEQY
>TRBJ2-7|.|TRBV13|13|few
ASSQRLRSSYEQY
>TRBJ1-2|.|TRBV29-1|13|few
SVEDRQEANYGYT
>TRBJ2-1|.|TRBV2|13|few
ASSEGGIAYNEQF
>TRBJ2-3|TRBD2|TRBV7-9|15|.
ASSSTWERESPDTQY
>TRBJ2-3|TRBD2|TRBV12-5|13|.
ASGLGLGDADTQY
>TRBJ2-7|.|TRBV6-1|11|few
ASIRGRWDEQY
>TRBJ2-2|.|TRBV5-1|12|.
ASSLPGDSGELF
>TRBJ1-5|TRBD1|TRBV7-9|12|.
ASSSGTATQPQH
>TRBJ2-7|TRBD2|TRBV29-1|12|.
SVEKAGGPREQY
>TRBJ2-5|.|TRBV7-2|12|few
ASSLSGAQETQY
>TRBJ2-3|TRBD2|TRBV4-3|11|.
ASSQGGGDTQY
>TRBJ1-2|.|TRBV25-1|10|few
ASSVEVGGYT
>TRBJ1-1|.|TRBV19|12|.
ASSVRAMNTEAF
>TRBJ2-1|.|TRBV4-3|15|.
ASSQQMTDPGYNEQF
>TRBJ2-1|TRBD2|TRBV18|15|.
ASSPRSGGNSYNEQF
>TRBJ1-1|.|TRBV2|12|.
ASSSRVSNTEAF
>TRBJ1-1|.|TRBV30|10|.
AWERMNTEAF
>TRBJ2-2|.|TRBV5-1|14|.
ASSLVEQGPTGELF
>TRBJ1-2|TRBD1|TRBV19|13|.
ASKGQGAKVYGYT